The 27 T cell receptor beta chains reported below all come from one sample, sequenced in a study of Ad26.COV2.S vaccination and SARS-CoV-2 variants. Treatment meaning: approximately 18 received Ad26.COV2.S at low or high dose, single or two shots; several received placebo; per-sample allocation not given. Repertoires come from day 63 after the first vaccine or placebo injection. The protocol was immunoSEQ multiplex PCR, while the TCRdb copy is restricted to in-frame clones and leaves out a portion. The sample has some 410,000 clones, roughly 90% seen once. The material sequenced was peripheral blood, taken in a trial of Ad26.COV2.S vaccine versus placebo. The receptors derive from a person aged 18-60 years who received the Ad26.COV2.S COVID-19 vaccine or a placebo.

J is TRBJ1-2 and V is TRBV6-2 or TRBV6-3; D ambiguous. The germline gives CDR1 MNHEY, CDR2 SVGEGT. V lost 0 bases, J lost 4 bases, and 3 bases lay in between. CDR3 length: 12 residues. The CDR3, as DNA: TGTGCCAGCAGTTACTCCACCTATGGCTACACCTTC. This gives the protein CASSYSTYGYTF.

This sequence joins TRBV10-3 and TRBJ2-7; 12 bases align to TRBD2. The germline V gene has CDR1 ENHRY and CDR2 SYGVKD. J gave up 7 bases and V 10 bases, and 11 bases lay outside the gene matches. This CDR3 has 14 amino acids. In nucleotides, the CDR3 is TGTGCCACCCTAGCGGGGGGGCCAGGGTTAGAGCAGTACTTC. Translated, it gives CATLAGGPGLEQYF.

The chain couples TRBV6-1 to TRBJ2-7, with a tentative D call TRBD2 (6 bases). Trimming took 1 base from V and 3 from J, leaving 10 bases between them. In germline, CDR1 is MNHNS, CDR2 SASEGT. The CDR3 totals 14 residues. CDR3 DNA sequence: TGTGCCAGCAGTGAAGGACTAGGACTCTACGAGCAGTACTTC. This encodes CASSEGLGLYEQYF.

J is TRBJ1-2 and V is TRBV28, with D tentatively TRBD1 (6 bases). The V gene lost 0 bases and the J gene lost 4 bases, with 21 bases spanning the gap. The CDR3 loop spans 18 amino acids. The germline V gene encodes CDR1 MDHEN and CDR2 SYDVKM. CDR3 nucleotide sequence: TGTGCCAGCAGTTTATGGTCTTCAGGGGATTATTTAGGCTATGGCTACACCTTC. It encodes CASSLWSSGDYLGYGYTF.

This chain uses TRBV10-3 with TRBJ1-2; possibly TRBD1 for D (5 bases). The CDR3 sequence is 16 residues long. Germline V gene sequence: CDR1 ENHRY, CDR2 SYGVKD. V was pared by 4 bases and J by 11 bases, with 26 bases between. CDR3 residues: CAISVSPGVSLMGYTF. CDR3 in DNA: TGTGCCATCAGTGTTTCCCCGGGGGTGAGCCTTATGGGGTACACCTTC.

Here the CDR3 reads CASSKGSEGQGALRGANVLTF. The DNA for the CDR3 is TGTGCCAGCAGCAAAGGGAGCGAAGGACAGGGGGCATTACGTGGGGCCAACGTCCTGACTTTC. The chain joins TRBV21-1 to TRBJ2-6; TRBD1 is the table's D call, not checked against the DNA. TRBV21-1 is a known pseudogene. The CDR3 has 21 amino acids.

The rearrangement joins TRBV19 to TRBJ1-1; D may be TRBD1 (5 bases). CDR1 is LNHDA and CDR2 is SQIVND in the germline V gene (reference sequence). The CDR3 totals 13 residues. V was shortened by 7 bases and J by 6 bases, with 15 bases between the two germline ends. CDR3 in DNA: TGTGCCAGTACCCGGCGAGGGGTGCCTGAAGCTTTCTTT. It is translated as CASTRRGVPEAFF.

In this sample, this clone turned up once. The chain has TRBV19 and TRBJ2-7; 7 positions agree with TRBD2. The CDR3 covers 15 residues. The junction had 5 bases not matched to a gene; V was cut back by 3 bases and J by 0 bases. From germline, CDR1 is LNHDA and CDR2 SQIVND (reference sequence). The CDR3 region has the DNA TGTGCCAGTAGTATTGGGAGCGGGGCCTCCTACGAGCAGTACTTC. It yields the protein CASSIGSGASYEQYF. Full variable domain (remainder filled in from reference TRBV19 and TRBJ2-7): DGGITQSPKYLFRKEGQNVTLSCEQNLNHDAMYWYRQDPGQGLRLIYYSQIVNDFQKGDIAEGYSVSREKKESFPLTVTSAQKNPTAFYLCASSIGSGASYEQYFGPGTRLTVT.

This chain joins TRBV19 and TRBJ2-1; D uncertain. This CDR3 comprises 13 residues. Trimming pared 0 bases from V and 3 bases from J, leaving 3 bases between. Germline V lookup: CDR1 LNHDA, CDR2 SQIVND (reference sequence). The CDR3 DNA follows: TGTGCCAGTAGTATAGACAACTACAATGAGCAGTTCTTC. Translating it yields CASSIDNYNEQFF.

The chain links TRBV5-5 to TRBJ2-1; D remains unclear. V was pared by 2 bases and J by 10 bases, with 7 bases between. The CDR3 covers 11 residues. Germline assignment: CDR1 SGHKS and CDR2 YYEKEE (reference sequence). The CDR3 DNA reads TGTGCCAGCAGCTTAGTCAGCGAGCAGTTCTTC. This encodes CASSLVSEQFF.

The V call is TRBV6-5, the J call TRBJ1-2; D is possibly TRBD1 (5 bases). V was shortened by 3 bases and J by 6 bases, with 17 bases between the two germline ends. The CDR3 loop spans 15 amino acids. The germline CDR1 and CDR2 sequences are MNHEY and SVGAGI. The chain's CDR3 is CASSYEEGLGDGYTF. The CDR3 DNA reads TGTGCCAGCAGTTATGAGGAGGGGTTGGGGGATGGCTACACCTTC.

In nucleotides, the CDR3 is TGTGCCAGCAGTTACGACCCCTGGACAGGGAACTACGAGCAGTACTTC. Its translation: CASSYDPWTGNYEQYF. The chain couples TRBV6-2 or TRBV6-3 to TRBJ2-7, with 8 bases fitting TRBD1. The CDR3 consists of 16 residues. J gave up 3 bases and V 2 bases, and 9 bases lay outside the gene matches. The germline CDR1 and CDR2 sequences are MNHEY and SVGEGT.

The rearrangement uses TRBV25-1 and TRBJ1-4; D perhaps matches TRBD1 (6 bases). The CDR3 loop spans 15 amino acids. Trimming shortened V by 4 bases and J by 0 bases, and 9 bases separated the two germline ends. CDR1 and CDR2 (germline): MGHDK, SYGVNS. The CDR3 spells CASSATGTTNEKLFF. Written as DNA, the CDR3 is TGTGCCAGCAGTGCCACAGGGACAACTAATGAAAAACTGTTTTTT.

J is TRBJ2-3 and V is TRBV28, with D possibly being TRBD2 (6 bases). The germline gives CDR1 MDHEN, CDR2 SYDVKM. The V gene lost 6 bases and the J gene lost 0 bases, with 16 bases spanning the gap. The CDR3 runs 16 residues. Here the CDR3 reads CASSRSGVPSTDTQYF. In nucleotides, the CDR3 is TGTGCCAGCAGCAGGTCGGGGGTCCCTAGCACAGATACGCAGTATTTT.

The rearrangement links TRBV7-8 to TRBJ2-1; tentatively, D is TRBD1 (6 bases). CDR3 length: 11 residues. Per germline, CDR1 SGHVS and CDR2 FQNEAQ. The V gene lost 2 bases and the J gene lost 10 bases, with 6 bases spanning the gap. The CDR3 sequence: CASSLQGEQFF. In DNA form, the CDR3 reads TGTGCCAGCAGCTTACAGGGGGAGCAGTTCTTC. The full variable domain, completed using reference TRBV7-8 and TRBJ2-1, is GAGVSQSPRYKVAKRGQDVALRCDPISGHVSLFWYQQALGQGPEFLTYFQNEAQLDKSGLPSDRFFAERPEGSVSTLKIQRTQQEDSAVYLCASSLQGEQFFGPGTRLTVL.

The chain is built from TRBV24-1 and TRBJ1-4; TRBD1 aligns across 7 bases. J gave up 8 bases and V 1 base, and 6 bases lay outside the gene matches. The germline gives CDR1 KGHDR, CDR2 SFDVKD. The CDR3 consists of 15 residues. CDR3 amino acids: CATSDFSQGGEKLFF. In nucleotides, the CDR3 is TGTGCCACCAGTGATTTCTCCCAGGGGGGCGAAAAACTGTTTTTT.

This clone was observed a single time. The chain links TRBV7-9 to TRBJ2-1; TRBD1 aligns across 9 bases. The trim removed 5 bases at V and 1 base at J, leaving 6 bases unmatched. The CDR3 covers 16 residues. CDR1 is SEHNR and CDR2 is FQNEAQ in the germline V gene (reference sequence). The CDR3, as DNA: TGTGCCAGCAGCCCGGGGACAGGGCAGTCCTACAATGAGCAGTTCTTC. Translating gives CASSPGTGQSYNEQFF.

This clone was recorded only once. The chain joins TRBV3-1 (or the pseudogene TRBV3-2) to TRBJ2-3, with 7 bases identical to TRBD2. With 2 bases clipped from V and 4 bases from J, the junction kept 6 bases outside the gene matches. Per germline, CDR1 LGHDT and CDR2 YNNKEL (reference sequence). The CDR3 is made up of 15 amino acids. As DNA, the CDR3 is TGTGCCAGCAGCCAAACTAGCGACATCCCAGATACGCAGTATTTT. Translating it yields CASSQTSDIPDTQYF.

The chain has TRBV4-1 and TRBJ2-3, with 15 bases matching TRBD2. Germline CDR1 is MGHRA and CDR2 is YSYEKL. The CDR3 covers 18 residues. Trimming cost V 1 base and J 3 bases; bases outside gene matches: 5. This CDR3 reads CASSQVIGLAGGTDTQYF. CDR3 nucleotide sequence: TGCGCCAGCAGCCAAGTTATAGGACTAGCGGGGGGGACAGATACGCAGTATTTT.

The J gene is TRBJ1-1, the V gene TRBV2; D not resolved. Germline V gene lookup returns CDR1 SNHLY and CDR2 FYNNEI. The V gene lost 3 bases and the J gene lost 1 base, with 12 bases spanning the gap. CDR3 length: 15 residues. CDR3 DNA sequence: TGTGCCAGCAGTGACCCCCGGGGTTCGAACACTGAAGCTTTCTTT. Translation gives CASSDPRGSNTEAFF. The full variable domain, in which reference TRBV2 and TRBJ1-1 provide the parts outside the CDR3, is EPEVTQTPSHQVTQMGQEVILRCVPISNHLYFYWYRQILGQKVEFLVSFYNNEISEKSEIFDDQFSVERPDGSNFTLKIRSTKLEDSAMYFCASSDPRGSNTEAFFGQGTRLTVV.

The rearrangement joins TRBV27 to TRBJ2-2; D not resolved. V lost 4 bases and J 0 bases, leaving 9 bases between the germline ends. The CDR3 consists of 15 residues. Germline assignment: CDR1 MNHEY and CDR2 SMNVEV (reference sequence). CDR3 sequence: CASSSIHANTGELFF. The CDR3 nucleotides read TGTGCCAGCAGTTCAATCCACGCGAACACCGGGGAGCTGTTTTTT.

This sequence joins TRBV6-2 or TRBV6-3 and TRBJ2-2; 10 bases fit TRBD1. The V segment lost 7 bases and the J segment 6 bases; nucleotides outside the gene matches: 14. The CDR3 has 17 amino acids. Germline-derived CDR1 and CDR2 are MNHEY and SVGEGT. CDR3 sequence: CASKYSGQGGIAGELFF. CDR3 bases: TGTGCCAGCAAATACTCCGGACAGGGGGGCATCGCCGGGGAGCTGTTTTTT.

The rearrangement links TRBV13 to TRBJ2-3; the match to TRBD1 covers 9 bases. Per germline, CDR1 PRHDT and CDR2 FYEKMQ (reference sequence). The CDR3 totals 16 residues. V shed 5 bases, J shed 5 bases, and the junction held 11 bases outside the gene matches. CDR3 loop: CASSPRDRVFEDTQYF. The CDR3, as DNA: TGTGCCAGCAGCCCCAGGGACAGGGTTTTCGAAGATACGCAGTATTTT.

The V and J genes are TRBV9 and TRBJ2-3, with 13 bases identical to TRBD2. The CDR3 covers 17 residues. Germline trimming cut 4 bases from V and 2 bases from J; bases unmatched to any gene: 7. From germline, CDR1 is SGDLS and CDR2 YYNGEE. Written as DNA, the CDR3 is TGTGCCAGCAGCCCGGGACTAGCGGGGATCGACACAGATACGCAGTATTTT. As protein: CASSPGLAGIDTDTQYF. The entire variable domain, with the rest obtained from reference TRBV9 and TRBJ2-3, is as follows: DSGVTQTPKHLITATGQRVTLRCSPRSGDLSVYWYQQSLDQGLQFLIQYYNGEERAKGNILERFSAQQFPDLHSELNLSSLELGDSALYFCASSPGLAGIDTDTQYFGPGTRLTVL.

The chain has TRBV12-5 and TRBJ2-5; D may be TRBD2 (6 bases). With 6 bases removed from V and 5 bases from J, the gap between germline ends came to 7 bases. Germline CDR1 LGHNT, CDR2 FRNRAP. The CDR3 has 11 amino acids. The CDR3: CASGEGETQYF. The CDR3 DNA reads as TGTGCTAGTGGGGAGGGGGAGACCCAGTACTTC.

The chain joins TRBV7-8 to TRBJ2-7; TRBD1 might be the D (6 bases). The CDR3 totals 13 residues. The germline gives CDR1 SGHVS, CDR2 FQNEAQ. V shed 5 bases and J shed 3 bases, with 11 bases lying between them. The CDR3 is CASSADSRYEQYF. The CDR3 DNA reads TGTGCCAGCAGCGCGGACAGCCGCTACGAGCAGTACTTC.

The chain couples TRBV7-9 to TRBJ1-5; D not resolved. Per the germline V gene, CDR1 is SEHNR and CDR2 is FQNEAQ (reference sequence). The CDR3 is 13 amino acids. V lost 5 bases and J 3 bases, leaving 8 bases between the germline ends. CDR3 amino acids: CASSMGHNQPQHF. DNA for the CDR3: TGTGCCAGCAGCATGGGCCACAATCAGCCCCAGCATTTT.